The 8 T cell receptor beta chains given below trace back to one sample, sequenced in a study of cytomegalovirus exposure and HLA in healthy donors. Generated by immunoSEQ multiplex PCR, the TCRdb table keeps only in-frame clones and is missing some. Here the sample spans fewer than 120,000 clones, about 92% being singletons. Specimen: PBMCs. All receptors come from a woman aged 18-29 years in good health and CMV-seronegative.

The genes are TRBV6-6 and TRBJ2-7; D is possibly TRBD2 (5 bases). Trimming cost V 2 bases and J 7 bases, with 15 bases left between them. Germline assignment: CDR1 MNHNY and CDR2 SVGAGI (reference sequence). The CDR3 consists of 14 residues. The CDR3 DNA follows: TGTGCCAGCAGTTACGTTACCCGGTCGGGGGAGCAGTACTTC. This codes for CASSYVTRSGEQYF.

The rearrangement links TRBV27 to TRBJ1-4; D is undetermined. The CDR3 extends over 14 amino acids. V shed 5 bases and J shed 4 bases, with 11 bases lying between them. Germline values: CDR1 MNHEY, CDR2 SMNVEV (reference sequence). CDR3 protein: CASSPRNNNEKLFF. Written as DNA, the CDR3 is TGTGCCAGCAGTCCGAGAAATAATAATGAAAAACTGTTTTTT. Combining the CDR3 with reference TRBV27 and TRBJ1-4 gives the whole variable domain EAQVTQNPRYLITVTGKKLTVTCSQNMNHEYMSWYRQDPGLGLRQIYYSMNVEVTDKGDVPEGYKVSRKEKRNFPLILESPSPNQTSLYFCASSPRNNNEKLFFGSGTQLSVL.

The rearrangement joins TRBV28 to TRBJ2-1; 8 bases agree with TRBD2. This CDR3 is 14 amino acids long. Germline values: CDR1 MDHEN, CDR2 SYDVKM. The V and J ends lost 7 bases and 6 bases, in that order; junction bases with no gene match: 8. In DNA, the CDR3 is TGTGCCAGCAAACCGGGACTAGAATTCAATGAGCAGTTCTTC. It specifies CASKPGLEFNEQFF.

The chain employs TRBV6-5 and TRBJ2-7; D is ambiguous. The CDR3 is 13 residues long. CDR1 MNHEY and CDR2 SVGAGI come from the germline V gene. V lost 2 bases, J lost 2 bases, and 7 bases lay in between. CDR3 in DNA: TGTGCCAGCAGTTACGGGCAGACCTACGAGCAGTACTTC. It codes for CASSYGQTYEQYF.

V is TRBV15 and J is TRBJ1-1, with 7 bases fitting TRBD1. V was clipped by 1 base and J by 1 base; unmatched bases: 3. Germline CDR1 is LNHNV and CDR2 is YYDKDF (reference sequence). The CDR3 has 15 amino acids. CDR3 sequence reads: CATSRVTGANTEAFF. CDR3 DNA: TGTGCCACCAGCAGAGTAACAGGGGCGAACACTGAAGCTTTCTTT.

The chain uses TRBV30 and TRBJ1-4; 7 bases match TRBD1. The CDR3 has 15 residues. Germline values: CDR1 GTSNPN, CDR2 SVGIG (reference sequence). V gave up 4 bases and J gave up 2 bases; unmatched junction bases: 7. As DNA, the CDR3 is TGTGCCTGGATCCAAAAGGGGGCTACTAATGAAAAACTGTTTTTT. Its protein is CAWIQKGATNEKLFF.

This sequence joins TRBV7-2 and TRBJ2-7; 10 nucleotides align to TRBD2. Germline V gene data show CDR1 as SGHTA and CDR2 as FQGNSA. J gave up 2 bases and V 0 bases, and 7 bases lay outside the gene matches. The CDR3 is 17 residues long. This CDR3 is CASSLASSGGPTYEQYF. In nucleotides, the CDR3 is TGTGCCAGCAGCTTAGCAAGTAGCGGGGGGCCGACCTACGAGCAGTACTTC.

The V and J genes are TRBV10-1 and TRBJ2-5; the match to TRBD1 covers 7 bases. Trimming at V came to 5 bases and at J to 4 bases, leaving 10 bases not matched to a gene. The CDR3 runs 15 residues. In germline, CDR1 is WNHNN, CDR2 SYGVQD (reference sequence). The CDR3 loop is CASSPGQAVGETQYF. The DNA for the CDR3 is TGCGCCAGCAGTCCTGGACAGGCGGTCGGAGAGACCCAGTACTTC.